The 28 T cell receptor beta chains listed next were all sequenced from one sample in a study of blood T cell dynamics during melanoma immunotherapy. Time point described: pre-treatment baseline. Here immunoSEQ multiplex PCR was the method, and the copy in TCRdb shows in-frame clones only, minus some. This table holds 10,000 to 15,000 clones, about 86% found once. The material sequenced was blood, taken from a patient treated with checkpoint blockade. The receptors stem from a human donor with melanoma.

A few counts support this clone. The chain joins TRBV7-9 to TRBJ1-6; D is ambiguous. The ends were cut back, 5 bases at V and 14 bases at J, with 13 bases in the middle. The CDR3 runs 12 residues. Germline V gene sequence: CDR1 SEHNR, CDR2 FQNEAQ (reference sequence). CDR3 sequence: CASSPGYLTLHF. For the CDR3, the DNA is TGTGCCAGCAGCCCCGGTTATTTGACCCTCCACTTT.

The chain is built from TRBV18 and TRBJ1-3, with 8 bases aligning to TRBD1. CDR1 KGHSH and CDR2 LQKENI come from the germline V gene. Unmatched junction bases numbered 11, after V lost 4 bases and J lost 0 bases. CDR3 length: 18 residues. The CDR3 is CASSRNSGTGLSGNTIYF. The CDR3 bases are TGTGCCAGCTCACGTAACTCCGGGACAGGCCTCTCTGGAAACACCATATATTTT.

The gene calls are TRBV9 and TRBJ1-2, with D unresolved. The CDR3 length is 13 residues. Germline values: CDR1 SGDLS, CDR2 YYNGEE. Between the trimmed V and J ends, which lost 3 bases and 3 bases, there was a span of 9 bases. The CDR3 spells CASSGGRDYGYTF. The CDR3 DNA reads TGTGCCAGCAGCGGAGGACGGGACTATGGCTACACCTTC. Variable domain in full (rest from reference TRBV9 and TRBJ1-2): DSGVTQTPKHLITATGQRVTLRCSPRSGDLSVYWYQQSLDQGLQFLIQYYNGEERAKGNILERFSAQQFPDLHSELNLSSLELGDSALYFCASSGGRDYGYTFGSGTRLTVV.

This chain links TRBV21-1 with TRBJ2-7. TRBV21-1 is recorded as a pseudogene. The length of the CDR3 is 12 residues. The CDR3 DNA follows: TGTGCCAGCAGACCGGATTCCTACGAGCAGTACTTC. Translation: CASRPDSYEQYF.

The J gene is TRBJ2-7, the V gene TRBV29-1, with D possibly TRBD1 on 5 matching bases. The CDR3 covers 13 residues. The germline V and J ends were trimmed by 4 bases and 5 bases, with 15 bases remaining between them. CDR1 SQVTM and CDR2 ANQGSEA come from the germline V gene. CDR3 coding DNA: TGCAGCGTTGCGCCTAGACAGTACCACGAGCAGTACTTC. It codes for CSVAPRQYHEQYF.

In the case of this clone: The identical CDR3 is also encoded by other nucleotide sequences in the sample. The V and J genes are TRBV6-5 and TRBJ1-2; 8 bases map to TRBD1. The CDR3 loop spans 14 amino acids. The V segment lost 4 bases and the J segment 8 bases; nucleotides outside the gene matches: 9. Germline assignment: CDR1 MNHEY and CDR2 SVGAGI. The CDR3 coding sequence is TGTGCCAGCAGTTCCCAGGACAGGGTCTACGGCTACACCTTC. Amino acid sequence: CASSSQDRVYGYTF.

The rearrangement links TRBV10-2 to TRBJ2-3; 11 positions agree with TRBD2. This CDR3 is built from 16 residues. The germline V gene encodes CDR1 WSHSY and CDR2 SAAADI. J gave up 6 bases and V 2 bases, and 7 bases lay outside the gene matches. This CDR3 reads CASSERLAGGADTQYF. CDR3 coding DNA: TGCGCCAGCAGTGAGAGGCTAGCGGGAGGTGCGGATACGCAGTATTTT.

The V and J genes are TRBV5-5 and TRBJ2-7, with 11 bases fitting TRBD2. Germline V gives CDR1 SGHKS, CDR2 YYEKEE (reference sequence). The V gene end was trimmed by 4 bases and the J gene end by 3 bases; junction bases not matched to a gene: 6. This CDR3 region has 15 residues. The CDR3 sequence: CASSGGTSGHYEQYF. The DNA of the CDR3 is TGTGCCAGCAGCGGCGGGACTAGCGGACACTACGAGCAGTACTTC.

This rearrangement joins TRBV7-9 to TRBJ2-3; 7 bases line up with TRBD2. The ends lost 0 bases at V and 2 bases at J; junction bases unmatched: 2. Germline values: CDR1 SEHNR, CDR2 FQNEAQ (reference sequence). The CDR3 is 15 residues long. The CDR3 DNA sequence: TGTGCCAGCAGCTTAGCGGGGAGGGCCACAGATACGCAGTATTTT. Residues: CASSLAGRATDTQYF.

CDR3 loop: CASSGLVTNYGYTF. The CDR3 coding sequence is TGTGCCAGCAGTGGTCTTGTTACGAACTATGGCTACACCTTC. The chain uses TRBV6-1 and TRBJ1-2; D is unclear. The CDR3 is 14 residues long. The ends were cut back, 4 bases at V and 2 bases at J, with 11 bases in the middle. CDR1 is MNHNS and CDR2 is SASEGT in the germline V gene.

This sequence joins TRBV7-8 and TRBJ1-1; D gene uncertain. V lost 5 bases, J lost 0 bases, and 13 bases lay in between. This CDR3 has 15 amino acids. CDR1 is SGHVS and CDR2 is FQNEAQ in the germline V gene. Here the CDR3 reads CASSAYGFVNTEAFF. CDR3 nucleotide sequence: TGTGCCAGCAGCGCGTACGGGTTCGTGAACACTGAAGCTTTCTTT.

The chain recombines TRBV28 with TRBJ2-3; the D gene is possibly TRBD1 (5 bases). The V end lost 9 bases, the J end lost 4 bases, and 11 bases lay between the germline ends. Germline V gives CDR1 MDHEN, CDR2 SYDVKM. The CDR3 spans 12 residues. Here the CDR3 reads CASTWGADTQYF. The CDR3 bases are TGTGCCAGTACTTGGGGCGCAGATACGCAGTATTTT. The whole variable domain, filled in from reference TRBV28 and TRBJ2-3, reads DVKVTQSSRYLVKRTGEKVFLECVQDMDHENMFWYRQDPGLGLRLIYFSYDVKMKEKGDIPEGYSVSREKKERFSLILESASTNQTSMYLCASTWGADTQYFGPGTRLTVL.

The V and J genes are TRBV13 and TRBJ2-7, with 8 nucleotides matching TRBD1. V shed 3 bases, J shed 3 bases, and the junction held 4 bases outside the gene matches. This CDR3 contains 14 residues. CDR1 and CDR2 (germline): PRHDT, FYEKMQ (reference sequence). The CDR3: CASSLGQEGYEQYF. The CDR3 DNA is TGTGCCAGCAGCTTGGGACAGGAGGGCTACGAGCAGTACTTC.

This chain uses TRBV11-3 with TRBJ2-1, with 10 bases fitting TRBD2. The CDR3 length is 18 residues. V was pared by 0 bases and J by 5 bases, with 10 bases of the junction left unmatched. Germline CDR1 is SGHNT and CDR2 is YENEEA. The DNA for the CDR3 is TGTGCCAGCAGCTTAGATCAGTCTGGGACTAGCGCGAACAATGAGCAGTTCTTC. Encoded protein: CASSLDQSGTSANNEQFF.

The chain uses TRBV6-1 and TRBJ1-1, with D unresolved. Germline V gene lookup returns CDR1 MNHNS and CDR2 SASEGT. V shed 6 bases and J shed 4 bases, with 9 bases lying between them. CDR3 length equals 12 residues. This CDR3 reads CASRGSFTEAFF. For the CDR3, the DNA is TGTGCCAGCAGGGGTAGCTTCACTGAAGCTTTCTTT.

The chain carries TRBV29-1 and TRBJ2-3; TRBD2 matches at 7 bases. Germline-derived CDR1 and CDR2 are SQVTM and ANQGSEA. CDR3 length equals 14 residues. Germline trimming cut 6 bases from V and 4 bases from J; bases unmatched to any gene: 10. DNA of the CDR3: TGCAGCGTCCCACGCCGGGACTATGCAGATACGCAGTATTTT. Protein: CSVPRRDYADTQYF.

The chain recombines TRBV19 with TRBJ1-2, with a weak D call TRBD1 (6 bases). V was cut by 4 bases and J by 4 bases, with 19 bases left in between. CDR3 size: 16 residues. Germline V lookup: CDR1 LNHDA, CDR2 SQIVND (reference sequence). This chain's CDR3 is CASSKQQGGYAYGYTF. CDR3 nucleotides: TGTGCCAGTAGTAAGCAACAGGGCGGATATGCCTATGGCTACACCTTC.

The CDR3 nucleotides read TGTGCCAGCTCCCGTTTTCGAAGGCGGACAGATACGCAGTATTTT. Translated: CASSRFRRRTDTQYF. This chain links TRBV18 with TRBJ2-3; D uncertain. Germline-derived CDR1 and CDR2 are KGHSH and LQKENI. This CDR3 spans 15 amino acids. Between the trimmed V and J ends, which lost 6 bases and 3 bases, there was a span of 16 bases.

The chain is built from TRBV30 and TRBJ2-3, with 9 bases matching TRBD2. Germline V gene data show CDR1 as GTSNPN and CDR2 as SVGIG (reference sequence). Trimming at V came to 1 base and at J to 4 bases, leaving 12 bases not matched to a gene. This CDR3 has 17 residues. The CDR3 loop is CAWSALGLAGIADTQYF. DNA of the CDR3: TGTGCCTGGAGTGCACTCGGGCTAGCGGGAATAGCAGATACGCAGTATTTT.

The gene calls are TRBV4-2 and TRBJ2-2; D is ambiguous. Germline V gene lookup returns CDR1 LGHNA and CDR2 YNFKEQ. This CDR3 is 18 amino acids long. V was cut by 1 base and J by 0 bases, with 15 bases left in between. The CDR3 is CASSQASSGRTNTGELFF. The CDR3 DNA reads as TGTGCCAGCAGCCAAGCGTCATCCGGCAGGACGAACACCGGGGAGCTGTTTTTT.

The chain recombines TRBV21-1 with TRBJ1-6. TRBV21-1 is tagged as a pseudogene. The CDR3 has 15 residues. The chain's CDR3 is CASSKGGTSNSPLHF. CDR3 nucleotide sequence: TGTGCCAGCAGCAAAGGAGGTACAAGTAATTCACCCCTCCACTTT.

With respect to this clone: The sample has other DNA sequences that encode this CDR3 too. V and J are TRBV19 and TRBJ2-1, with 10 bases that match TRBD2. The length of the CDR3 is 15 residues. From germline, CDR1 is LNHDA and CDR2 SQIVND (reference sequence). Trimming took 5 bases from V and 0 from J; bases not matched to a gene: 1. In DNA form, the CDR3 reads TGTGCCAGTAGTGGACTAGCGGCCTCCTACAATGAGCAGTTCTTC. Translating gives CASSGLAASYNEQFF.

The J gene is TRBJ2-6, the V gene TRBV5-1; TRBD1 is a possible D gene (6 bases). Germline lookup yields CDR1 SGHRS and CDR2 YFSETQ. The length of the CDR3 is 20 residues. V shed 4 bases and J shed 0 bases, with 23 bases lying between them. DNA of the CDR3: TGCGCCAGCAGCCGGAATACAAACAGGGTGGGGAACTCTGGGGCCAACGTCCTGACTTTC. This gives the protein CASSRNTNRVGNSGANVLTF.

This clone was detected once. This chain links TRBV5-6 with TRBJ2-1, with D uncertain. The CDR3 contains 12 residues. CDR1 is SGHDT and CDR2 is YYEEEE in the germline V gene. V lost 4 bases, J lost 10 bases, and 12 bases lay in between. The CDR3 reads CASSRAAVEQFF. The CDR3 DNA is TGTGCCAGCAGCAGAGCCGCGGTGGAGCAGTTCTTC.

The table lists this clone with a few counts. V usage is TRBV4-1 and J usage is TRBJ2-1; D assignment may be TRBD1 or TRBD2 (6 bases each). CDR3 length: 14 residues. CDR1 MGHRA and CDR2 YSYEKL come from the germline V gene. Trimming shortened V by 0 bases and J by 9 bases, and 12 bases separated the two germline ends. CDR3 nucleotides: TGCGCCAGCAGCCAAGAGCTCGGAGGGGGTGAGCAGTTCTTC. As protein: CASSQELGGGEQFF.

This chain connects TRBV30 to TRBJ2-7; tentatively, D is TRBD1 (5 bases). Germline loops: CDR1 GTSNPN, CDR2 SVGIG (reference sequence). V lost 0 bases and J 5 bases, leaving 20 bases between the germline ends. The CDR3 has 16 amino acids. The CDR3 region is CAWSVQAQGPGNEQYF. CDR3 nucleotide sequence: TGTGCCTGGAGTGTACAAGCCCAGGGCCCCGGAAACGAGCAGTACTTC.

V usage is TRBV19 and J usage is TRBJ1-2; D is undetermined. V was cut by 5 bases and J by 2 bases, with 15 bases left in between. Germline lookup yields CDR1 LNHDA and CDR2 SQIVND (reference sequence). The CDR3 has 15 amino acids. CDR3 region: CASSFPAGHNYGYTF. Written as DNA, the CDR3 is TGTGCCAGTAGTTTCCCCGCCGGGCACAACTATGGCTACACCTTC.

The rearrangement joins TRBV5-5 to TRBJ2-1; 7 nucleotides match TRBD1. CDR1 SGHKS and CDR2 YYEKEE come from the germline V gene (reference sequence). The V segment lost 2 bases and the J segment 4 bases; nucleotides outside the gene matches: 6. The CDR3 loop spans 15 amino acids. CDR3 coding DNA: TGTGCCAGCAGCTTCGGGACAGCATCTTACAATGAGCAGTTCTTC. It translates to CASSFGTASYNEQFF.